This T cell receptor beta chain is drawn from a study of stem cell transplantation in POMP-related autoinflammatory disease. Study observations and caveats: PRAID patients trended toward lower TRB diversity and higher clonality in all analyzed T-cell subsets. Patients with PRAID showed a restricted number of unique TRB V-J gene pairings.

A remark on this clone: Its specificity is not known.

There are 17 residues in the CDR3. V was pared by 3 bases and J by 5 bases, with 11 bases of the junction left unmatched. Germline V gene sequence: CDR1 LNHDA, CDR2 SQIVND (reference sequence). The assay was immunoSEQ multiplex PCR, and TCRdb's table has in-frame clones only and misses some. In the table there are around 10,000 clones, roughly 86% of which are singletons. The TCR originated in a human donor with POMP-related autoinflammation and immune dysregulation (PRAID). The chain joins TRBV19 to TRBJ2-5, with 11 bases aligning to TRBD1. This specimen was CD8+ T cells from PBMCs, taken before stem cell transplantation. DNA of the CDR3: TGTGCCAGTAGTATTATCCCGGGACAGGGGGTAGAGGAGACCCAGTACTTC. It encodes CASSIIPGQGVEETQYF.